These T cell receptor beta chains were read from a single sample in a study of T cells in Graves' hyperthyroidism and ophthalmopathy. TCRdb used MiXCR to reprocess the multiplex PCR reads, holding one entry per CDR3 protein. Among 300,000 to 350,000 distinct CDR3 sequences, 15% to 20% were seen once, and the ten largest hold about 53%. The specimen was blood. The source is a woman in her forties or fifties with Graves' hyperthyroidism. The conserved cysteine and the conserved F or W are not part of the CDR3 here. D genes are given only for firm matches.

J: TRBJ2-7
V: TRBV12-3/TRBV12-4
D: NA
CDR3: ASKSGPTYEQY

J: TRBJ2-5
V: TRBV20-1
D: NA
CDR3: RATNNMQDTETQY

J: TRBJ1-2
V: TRBV30
D: TRBD1
CDR3: AWAPGQVYGYT

J: TRBJ2-5
V: TRBV12-3/TRBV12-4
D: TRBD2
CDR3: ASSSGGRETQY

J: TRBJ2-7
V: TRBV30
D: TRBD1
CDR3: AWSGDRDYEQY

J: TRBJ1-2
V: TRBV19
D: NA
CDR3: ASSMGGPDYGYT

J: TRBJ1-1
V: TRBV11-2
D: NA
CDR3: ASSPPSSRSAF

J: TRBJ1-1
V: TRBV12-3/TRBV12-4
D: TRBD1
CDR3: ASTETGGDTEAF

J: TRBJ2-5
V: TRBV20-1
D: NA
CDR3: SATDGRKMGETQY

J: TRBJ1-4
V: TRBV15
D: NA
CDR3: ATSSQGVREKLF

J: TRBJ2-3
V: TRBV5-1
D: NA
CDR3: ASTPGTTRSTDTQY

J: TRBJ1-2
V: TRBV28
D: NA
CDR3: ASSVGIGYT

J: TRBJ2-1
V: TRBV27
D: NA
CDR3: ASSLDTHNEQF

J: TRBJ1-4
V: TRBV7-6
D: TRBD1
CDR3: ASSVTWDSGSEKLF

J: TRBJ2-5
V: TRBV7-8
D: TRBD2
CDR3: ASSIRAGLQETQY

J: TRBJ2-5
V: TRBV12-5
D: NA
CDR3: ASGLANGETQY

J: TRBJ1-1
V: TRBV20-1
D: NA
CDR3: SAHVLRGGLMNTEAF

J: TRBJ2-1
V: TRBV28
D: TRBD2
CDR3: ASSSLAGAGDEQF

J: TRBJ1-1
V: TRBV30
D: NA
CDR3: AWSPAAVNTEAF

J: TRBJ1-1
V: TRBV2
D: NA
CDR3: ASSVRWDTGAF

J: TRBJ1-2
V: TRBV12-3/TRBV12-4
D: TRBD1
CDR3: ASSTGQAHGYT

J: TRBJ1-1
V: TRBV5-5
D: NA
CDR3: ASSLVGASTEAF

J: TRBJ2-3
V: TRBV5-1
D: TRBD2
CDR3: ASSLVLAGADTQY

J: TRBJ2-1
V: TRBV18
D: NA
CDR3: ASSRSSRGAFYNEQF

J: TRBJ1-2
V: TRBV7-2
D: NA
CDR3: ASSLATASGGYT

J: TRBJ2-1
V: TRBV10-1
D: NA
CDR3: ASSEVESSYNEQF